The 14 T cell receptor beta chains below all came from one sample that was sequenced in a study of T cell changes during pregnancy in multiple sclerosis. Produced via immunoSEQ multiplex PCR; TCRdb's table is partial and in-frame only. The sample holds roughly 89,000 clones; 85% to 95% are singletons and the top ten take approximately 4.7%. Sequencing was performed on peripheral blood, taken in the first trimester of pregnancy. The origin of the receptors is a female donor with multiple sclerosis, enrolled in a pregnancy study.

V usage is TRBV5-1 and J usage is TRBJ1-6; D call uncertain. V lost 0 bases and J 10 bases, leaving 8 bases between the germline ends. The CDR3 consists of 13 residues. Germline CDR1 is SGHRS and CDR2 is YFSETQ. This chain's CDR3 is CASSLERGSPLHF. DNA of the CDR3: TGCGCCAGCAGCTTGGAACGGGGATCACCCCTCCACTTT.

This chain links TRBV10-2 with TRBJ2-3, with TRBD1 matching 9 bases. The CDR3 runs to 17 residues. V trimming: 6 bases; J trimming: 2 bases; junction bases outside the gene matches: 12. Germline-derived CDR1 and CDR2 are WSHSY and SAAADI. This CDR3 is CASRTGTGNRNTDTQYF. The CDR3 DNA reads TGCGCCAGCAGGACCGGGACAGGGAACCGTAACACAGATACGCAGTATTTT.

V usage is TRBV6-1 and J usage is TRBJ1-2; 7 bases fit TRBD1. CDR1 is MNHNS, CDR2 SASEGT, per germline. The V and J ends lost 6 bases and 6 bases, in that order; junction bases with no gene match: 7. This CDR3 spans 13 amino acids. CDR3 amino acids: CASRPQGGDGYTF. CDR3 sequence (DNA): TGTGCCAGCAGGCCCCAGGGGGGAGATGGCTACACCTTC.

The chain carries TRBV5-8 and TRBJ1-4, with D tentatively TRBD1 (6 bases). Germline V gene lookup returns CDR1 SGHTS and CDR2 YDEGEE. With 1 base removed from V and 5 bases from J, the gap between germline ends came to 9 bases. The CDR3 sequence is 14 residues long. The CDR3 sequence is CASSLWTDNEKLFF. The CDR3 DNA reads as TGTGCCAGCAGCTTGTGGACAGACAATGAAAAACTGTTTTTT.

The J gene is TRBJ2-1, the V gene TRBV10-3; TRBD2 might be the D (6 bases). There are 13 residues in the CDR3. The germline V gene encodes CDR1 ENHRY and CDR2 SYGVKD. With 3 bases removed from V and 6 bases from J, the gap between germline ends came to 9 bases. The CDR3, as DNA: TGTGCCATCAGTGAAACTAGCATCAATGAGCAGTTCTTC. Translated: CAISETSINEQFF.

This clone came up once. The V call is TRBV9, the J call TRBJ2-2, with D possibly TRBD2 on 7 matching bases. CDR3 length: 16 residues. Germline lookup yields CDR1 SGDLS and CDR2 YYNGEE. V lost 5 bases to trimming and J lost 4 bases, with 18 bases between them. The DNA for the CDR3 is TGTGCCAGCAGGAGGGGGGGCGGTCGTAGCACCGGGGAGCTGTTTTTT. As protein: CASRRGGGRSTGELFF.

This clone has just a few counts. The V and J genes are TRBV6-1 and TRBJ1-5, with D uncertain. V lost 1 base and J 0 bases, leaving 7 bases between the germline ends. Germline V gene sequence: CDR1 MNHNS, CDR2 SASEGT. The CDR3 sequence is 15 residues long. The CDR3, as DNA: TGTGCCAGCAGTGAAGGTAAATCTAGCAATCAGCCCCAGCATTTT. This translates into CASSEGKSSNQPQHF.

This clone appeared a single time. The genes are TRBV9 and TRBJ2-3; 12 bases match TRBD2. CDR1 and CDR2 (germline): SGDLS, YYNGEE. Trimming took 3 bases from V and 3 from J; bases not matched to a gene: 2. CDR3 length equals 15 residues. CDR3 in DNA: TGTGCCAGCAGCGAGACTAGCGGGAGAACAGATACGCAGTATTTT. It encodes CASSETSGRTDTQYF.

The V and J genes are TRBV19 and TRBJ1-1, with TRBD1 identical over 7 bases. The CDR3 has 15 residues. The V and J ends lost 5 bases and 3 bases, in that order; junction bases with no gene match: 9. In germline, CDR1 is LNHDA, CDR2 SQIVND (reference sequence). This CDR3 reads CASSAPGTVHTEAFF. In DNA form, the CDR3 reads TGTGCCAGTAGTGCCCCCGGGACAGTCCACACTGAAGCTTTCTTT.

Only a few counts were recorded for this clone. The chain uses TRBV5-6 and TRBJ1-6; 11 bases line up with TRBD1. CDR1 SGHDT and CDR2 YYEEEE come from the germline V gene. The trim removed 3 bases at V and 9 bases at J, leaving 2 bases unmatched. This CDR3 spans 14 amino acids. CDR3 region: CASSYGQGASPLHF. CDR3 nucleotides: TGTGCCAGCAGCTACGGACAGGGGGCTTCACCCCTCCACTTT.

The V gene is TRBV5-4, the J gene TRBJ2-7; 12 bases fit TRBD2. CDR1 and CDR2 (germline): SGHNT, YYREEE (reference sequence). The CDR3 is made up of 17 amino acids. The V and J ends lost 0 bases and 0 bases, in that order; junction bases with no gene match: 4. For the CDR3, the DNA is TGTGCCAGCAGCTTGGGACTAGCGGGGGCCCACTCCTACGAGCAGTACTTC. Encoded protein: CASSLGLAGAHSYEQYF.

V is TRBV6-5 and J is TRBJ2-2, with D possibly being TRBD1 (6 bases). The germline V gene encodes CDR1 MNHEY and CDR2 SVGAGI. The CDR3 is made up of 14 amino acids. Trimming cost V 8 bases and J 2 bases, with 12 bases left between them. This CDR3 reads CASGRDINTGELFF. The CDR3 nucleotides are TGTGCCAGCGGTCGGGACATCAACACCGGGGAGCTGTTTTTT.

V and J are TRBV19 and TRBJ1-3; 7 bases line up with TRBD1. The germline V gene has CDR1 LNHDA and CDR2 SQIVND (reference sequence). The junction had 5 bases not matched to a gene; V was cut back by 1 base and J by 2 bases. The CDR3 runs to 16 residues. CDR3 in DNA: TGTGCCAGTAGTATAGGAAACAGGGGCCCTGGAAACACCATATATTTT. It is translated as CASSIGNRGPGNTIYF.

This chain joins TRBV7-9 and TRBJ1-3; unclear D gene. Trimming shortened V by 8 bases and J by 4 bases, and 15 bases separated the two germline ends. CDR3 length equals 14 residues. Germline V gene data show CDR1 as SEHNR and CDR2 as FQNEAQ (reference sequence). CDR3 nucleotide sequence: TGTGCCAGCCATATGCTTCGGTCCGGAAACACCATATATTTT. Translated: CASHMLRSGNTIYF.